This TCR beta chain was observed in a study of cytomegalovirus exposure and HLA in healthy donors. This clone was found a few times. What it binds is unknown. CDR1 SEHNR and CDR2 FQNEAQ come from the germline V gene (reference sequence). This CDR3 has 16 residues. Deletions cut 1 base from V and 0 bases from J, with 10 bases between. General study points: Analysis performed later found about 18,000 TCR beta sequences associated with HLA alleles at 0.05 false discovery rate. Reports credit the classifier with highly specific, highly sensitive diagnosis of cytomegalovirus status. Evidence from a later analysis indicated that most CMV-associated TCR beta chains looked HLA-restricted. Earlier analysis looked at TCR beta V segments, and most were productive about 90% or about 30% of the time.

The PCR used 60 Vbeta and 13 Jbeta primers. Produced via immunoSEQ multiplex PCR; TCRdb's table is partial and in-frame only. In the table there are around 160,000 clones, 70% to 80% of which are singletons. This receptor was obtained from a man aged 50-59 years in good health and CMV-seropositive. The sequenced sample consisted of PBMCs. The V call is TRBV7-9, the J call TRBJ1-3; D is uncertain. The CDR3 DNA sequence: TGTGCCAGCAGCTTAGTGGTCAGGCACTCTGGAAACACCATATATTTT. Residues: CASSLVVRHSGNTIYF.